This is a list of T cell receptor beta chains from one sample in a study of cytomegalovirus exposure and HLA in healthy donors. Using immunoSEQ multiplex PCR, the repertoire was profiled, and TCRdb retains in-frame clones only, with some absent. The sample lists 130,000 to 150,000 clones, around 80% occurring once. The sample consisted of PBMCs. Every receptor here comes from a man aged 35-49 years in good health and CMV-seropositive. The CDR3 runs from the conserved cysteine through the conserved F or W. Size values are once, few and many counts, or a class for expanded clones, and some rows have none.

v_call	j_call	clone_size	cdr3_aa
TRBV27	TRBJ2-2	.	CASSTTGSDTGELFF
TRBV16	TRBJ1-5	.	CASSVSGGDQPQHF
TRBV28	TRBJ1-1	.	CASSFGRTGNMNTEAFF
TRBV6-6	TRBJ1-4	once	CASSRPQATNEKLFF
TRBV18	TRBJ2-6	.	CASSPGGGANVLTF
TRBV29-1	TRBJ1-1	.	CSVVGHPLGTEAFF
TRBV19	TRBJ1-5	.	CASSIGGANFNQPQHF
TRBV6-1	TRBJ1-1	.	CASVGTENTEAFF
TRBV19	TRBJ1-1	.	CASSIGGQYLNTEAFF
TRBV27	TRBJ2-3	.	CASSLDPSGRVDTQYF
TRBV29-1	TRBJ2-1	.	CSVAGAGEQFF
TRBV21-1	TRBJ2-1	.	CASPPSGYNEQFF
TRBV28	TRBJ2-7	few	CASSPGALPYEQYF
TRBV2	TRBJ2-2	.	CASIGGELFF
TRBV5-5	TRBJ1-4	.	CASTTQGARGEKLFF
TRBV15	TRBJ1-4	.	CATSRDLGGGEKLFF
TRBV27	TRBJ2-7	.	CASSLSRDSPGEQYF
TRBV11-2	TRBJ2-7	.	CASSQLQGTLYEQYF
TRBV10-2	TRBJ2-2	.	CASSRAGSGELFF
TRBV5-8	TRBJ1-1	.	CASSLDPSEAFF
TRBV2	TRBJ2-1	.	CASSDHGGSRFF
TRBV5-5	TRBJ2-7	.	CASSFGAYEQYF
TRBV5-6	TRBJ2-7	.	CASSLLSSSYEQYF
TRBV5-6	TRBJ1-2	.	CASSLGQGAYYGYTF
TRBV5-1	TRBJ2-7	.	CASSLQGSSYEQYF
TRBV9	.	.	CASSPRTGLDEQYF
TRBV7-9	TRBJ2-7	.	CASSLGGTTYEQYF
TRBV7-2	TRBJ1-1	.	CASSLRTGWTEAFF
TRBV5-1	TRBJ2-7	.	CASSLNRLGSLEQYF
TRBV27	TRBJ2-7	once	CASSPNFYSYEQYF
TRBV18	TRBJ1-1	.	CASSPGGGNGIEAFF
TRBV6-5	TRBJ2-7	.	CASSPRGTAALEQYF
TRBV25-1	TRBJ2-7	.	CASSDTGPFQEQYF
TRBV28	TRBJ2-1	.	CASSYRPGQGAHNEQFF
TRBV11-2	TRBJ1-1	.	CASSLDLGGAFEAFF
TRBV27	TRBJ1-5	.	CASSWGANQPQHF
TRBV28	TRBJ2-1	.	CASSPGTGIYNEQFF
TRBV10-3	TRBJ2-7	few	CATSGSYEQYF
TRBV7-9	TRBJ1-5	.	CSSSWTGDQPQHF
TRBV7-2	TRBJ1-5	once	CASSLGGLGQPQHF
TRBV18	TRBJ1-3	.	CASSRELLTGENTIYF
TRBV28	TRBJ1-1	.	CASSSTGLNTEAFF
TRBV10-3	TRBJ1-5	large	CAISEWASSNQPQHF
TRBV5-6	TRBJ1-2	.	CASSPSGRGGYTF
TRBV6-1	TRBJ2-7	.	CASSERTSGGAYEQYF
TRBV5-1	TRBJ2-7	.	CANSFWGNMVVYEQYF
TRBV7-2	TRBJ2-1	.	CASSFPLLAGSYNEQFF
TRBV28	TRBJ1-6	.	CASTLFRDSGAHF
TRBV7-2	TRBJ2-3	.	CASSLVGGRKTDTQYF
TRBV19	.	.	CASSRSSASYEQYF
TRBV5-1	TRBJ2-3	.	CASSLGASTDTQYF